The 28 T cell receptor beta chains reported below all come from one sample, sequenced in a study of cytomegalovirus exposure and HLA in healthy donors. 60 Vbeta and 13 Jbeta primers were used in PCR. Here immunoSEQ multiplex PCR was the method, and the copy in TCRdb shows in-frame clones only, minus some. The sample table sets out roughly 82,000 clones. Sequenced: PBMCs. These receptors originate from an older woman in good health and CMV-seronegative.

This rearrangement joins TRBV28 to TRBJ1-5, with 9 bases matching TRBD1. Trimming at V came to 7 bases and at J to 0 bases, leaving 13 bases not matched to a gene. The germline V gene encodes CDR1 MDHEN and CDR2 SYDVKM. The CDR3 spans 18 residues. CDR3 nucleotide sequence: TGTGCCAGCACCAGGGATCCGGGACAGGGTTATAGCAATCAGCCCCAGCATTTT. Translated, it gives CASTRDPGQGYSNQPQHF. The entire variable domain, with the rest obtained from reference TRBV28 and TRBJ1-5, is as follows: DVKVTQSSRYLVKRTGEKVFLECVQDMDHENMFWYRQDPGLGLRLIYFSYDVKMKEKGDIPEGYSVSREKKERFSLILESASTNQTSMYLCASTRDPGQGYSNQPQHFGDGTRLSIL.

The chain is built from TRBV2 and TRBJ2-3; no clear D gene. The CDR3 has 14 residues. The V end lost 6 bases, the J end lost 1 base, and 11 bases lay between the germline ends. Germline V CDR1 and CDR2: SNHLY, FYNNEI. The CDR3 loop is CASSLESGTDTQYF. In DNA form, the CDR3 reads TGTGCCAGCAGCCTAGAGTCCGGCACAGATACGCAGTATTTT.

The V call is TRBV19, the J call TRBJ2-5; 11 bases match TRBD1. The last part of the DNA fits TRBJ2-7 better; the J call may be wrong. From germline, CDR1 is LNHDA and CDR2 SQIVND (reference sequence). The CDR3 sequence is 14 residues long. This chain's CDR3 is CASRTGGANYEQYF. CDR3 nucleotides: TGTGCCAGCCGGACAGGGGGCGCGAACTACGAGCAGTACTTC.

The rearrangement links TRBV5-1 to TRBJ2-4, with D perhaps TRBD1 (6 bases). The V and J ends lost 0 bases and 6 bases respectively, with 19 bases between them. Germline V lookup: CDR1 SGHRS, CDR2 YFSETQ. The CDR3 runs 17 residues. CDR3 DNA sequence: TGCGCCAGCAGCTTGGGTCATGGGGGCGGGCGCGGAAACATTCAGTACTTC. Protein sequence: CASSLGHGGGRGNIQYF.

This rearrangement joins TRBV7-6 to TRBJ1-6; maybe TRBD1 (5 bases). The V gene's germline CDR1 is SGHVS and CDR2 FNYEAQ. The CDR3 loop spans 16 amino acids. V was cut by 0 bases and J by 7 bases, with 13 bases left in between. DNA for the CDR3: TGTGCCAGCAGCTTAGCGTTGATCGGGGGAAATTCACCCCTCCACTTT. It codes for CASSLALIGGNSPLHF.

For the CDR3, the DNA is TGTGCCAGCAGCCGGGGGACTACCAATGAGCAGTTCTTC. Encoded protein: CASSRGTTNEQFF. This chain joins TRBV5-4 and TRBJ2-1, with 7 bases lining up with TRBD2. Germline V gene lookup returns CDR1 SGHNT and CDR2 YYREEE (reference sequence). Germline trimming cut 4 bases from V and 6 bases from J; bases unmatched to any gene: 4. The CDR3 extends over 13 amino acids.

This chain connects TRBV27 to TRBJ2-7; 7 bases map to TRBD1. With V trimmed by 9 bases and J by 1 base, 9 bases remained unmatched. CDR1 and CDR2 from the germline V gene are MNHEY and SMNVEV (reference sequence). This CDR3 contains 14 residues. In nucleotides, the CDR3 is TGTGCCAGTAAAATGACAGGGAATTCCTACGAGCAGTACTTC. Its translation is CASKMTGNSYEQYF.

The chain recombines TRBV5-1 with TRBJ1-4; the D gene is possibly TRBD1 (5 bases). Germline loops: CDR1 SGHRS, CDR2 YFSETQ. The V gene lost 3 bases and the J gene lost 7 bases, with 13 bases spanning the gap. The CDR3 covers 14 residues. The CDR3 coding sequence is TGCGCCAGCAGCTCGGGGGAGGTCGGTGAAAAACTGTTTTTT. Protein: CASSSGEVGEKLFF.

This chain's CDR3 is CASSVLDRYGEETQYF. The CDR3 region has the DNA TGTGCCAGCAGTGTACTAGATAGGTATGGGGAAGAGACCCAGTACTTC. The V call is TRBV28, the J call TRBJ2-5, with D perhaps TRBD2 (5 bases). The CDR3 loop spans 16 amino acids. Trimming removed 5 bases at V and 3 bases at J, with 19 bases between. Germline V gene data show CDR1 as MDHEN and CDR2 as SYDVKM.

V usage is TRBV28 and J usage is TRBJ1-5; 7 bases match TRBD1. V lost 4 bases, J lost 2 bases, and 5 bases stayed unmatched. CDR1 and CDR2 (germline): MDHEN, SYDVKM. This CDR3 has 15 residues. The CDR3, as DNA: TGTGCCAGCAGTTCAGGGGGAGATGGCAATCAGCCCCAGCATTTT. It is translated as CASSSGGDGNQPQHF.

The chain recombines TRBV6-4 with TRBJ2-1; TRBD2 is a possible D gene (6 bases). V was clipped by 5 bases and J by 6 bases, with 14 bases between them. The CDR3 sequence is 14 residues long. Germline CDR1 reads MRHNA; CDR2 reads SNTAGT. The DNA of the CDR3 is TGTGCCAGCAGTCTGAGACTAGGTGGCAATGAGCAGTTCTTC. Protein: CASSLRLGGNEQFF.

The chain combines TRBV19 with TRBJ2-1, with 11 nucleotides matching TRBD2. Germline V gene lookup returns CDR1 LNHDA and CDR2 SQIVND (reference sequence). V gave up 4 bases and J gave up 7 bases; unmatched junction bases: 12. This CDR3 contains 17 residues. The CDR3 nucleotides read TGTGCCAGTAGTAAAAGACCGGGACTAGCGGCGGAAAATGAGCAGTTCTTC. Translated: CASSKRPGLAAENEQFF.

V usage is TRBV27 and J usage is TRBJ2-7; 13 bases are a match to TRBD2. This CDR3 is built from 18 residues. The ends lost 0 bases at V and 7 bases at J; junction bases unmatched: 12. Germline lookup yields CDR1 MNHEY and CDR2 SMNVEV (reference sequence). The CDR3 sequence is CASSLSGPGTSGTLEQYF. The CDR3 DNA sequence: TGTGCCAGCAGTTTATCGGGGCCCGGGACTAGCGGGACCCTGGAGCAGTACTTC.

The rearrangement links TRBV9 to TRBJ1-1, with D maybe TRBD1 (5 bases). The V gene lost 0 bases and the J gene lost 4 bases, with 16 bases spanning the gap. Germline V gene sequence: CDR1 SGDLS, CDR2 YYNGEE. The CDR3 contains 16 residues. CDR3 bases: TGTGCCAGCAGCGTAGATCTGGGGGAGGAGTTCACTGAAGCTTTCTTT. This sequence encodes CASSVDLGEEFTEAFF.

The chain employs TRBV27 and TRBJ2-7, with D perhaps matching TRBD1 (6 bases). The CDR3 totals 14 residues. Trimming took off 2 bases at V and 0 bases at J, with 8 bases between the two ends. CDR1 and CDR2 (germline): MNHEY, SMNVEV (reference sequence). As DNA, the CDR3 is TGTGCCAGCAGTTTACAGGGGAGCTCCTACGAGCAGTACTTC. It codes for CASSLQGSSYEQYF.

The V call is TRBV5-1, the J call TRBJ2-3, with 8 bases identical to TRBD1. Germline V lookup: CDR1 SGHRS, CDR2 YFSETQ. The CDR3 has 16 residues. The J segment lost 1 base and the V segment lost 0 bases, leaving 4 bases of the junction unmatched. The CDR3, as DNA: TGCGCCAGCAGCTTGGGTCAGGGGGCGGGCACAGATACGCAGTATTTT. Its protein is CASSLGQGAGTDTQYF.

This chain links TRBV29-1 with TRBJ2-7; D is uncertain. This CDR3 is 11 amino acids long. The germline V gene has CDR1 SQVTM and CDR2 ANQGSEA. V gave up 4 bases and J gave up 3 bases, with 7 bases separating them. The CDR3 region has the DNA TGCAGCGTTGGAGAGAGCTACGAGCAGTACTTC. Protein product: CSVGESYEQYF.

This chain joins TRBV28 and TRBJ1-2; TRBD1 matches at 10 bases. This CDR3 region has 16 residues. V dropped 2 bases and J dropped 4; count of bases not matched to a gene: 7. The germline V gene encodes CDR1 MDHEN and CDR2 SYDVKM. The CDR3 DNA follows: TGTGCCAGCAGTTTAGGGGGGACAGGGGTTGCCTATGGCTACACCTTC. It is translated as CASSLGGTGVAYGYTF.

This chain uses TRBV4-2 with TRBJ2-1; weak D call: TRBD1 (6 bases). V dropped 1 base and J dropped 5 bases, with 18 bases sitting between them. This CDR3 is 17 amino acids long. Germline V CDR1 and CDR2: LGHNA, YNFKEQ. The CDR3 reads CASSQAVGQGLNNEQFF. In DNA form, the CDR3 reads TGTGCCAGCAGCCAAGCGGTGGGCCAGGGGCTAAACAATGAGCAGTTCTTC.

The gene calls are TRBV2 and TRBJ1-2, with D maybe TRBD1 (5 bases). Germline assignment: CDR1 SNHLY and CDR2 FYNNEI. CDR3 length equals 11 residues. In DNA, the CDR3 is TGTGCAGTCCAGGGTAACTATGGCTACACCTTC. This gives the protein CAVQGNYGYTF.

The CDR3, as DNA: TGCGCCAGCAGGGTTGGGACAGGGAACCCCTACGAGCAGTACTTC. The encoded protein is CASRVGTGNPYEQYF. The chain uses TRBV5-1 and TRBJ2-7; 9 bases fit TRBD1. The V gene end was trimmed by 5 bases and the J gene end by 2 bases; junction bases not matched to a gene: 8. The CDR3 has 15 residues. Germline V lookup: CDR1 SGHRS, CDR2 YFSETQ.

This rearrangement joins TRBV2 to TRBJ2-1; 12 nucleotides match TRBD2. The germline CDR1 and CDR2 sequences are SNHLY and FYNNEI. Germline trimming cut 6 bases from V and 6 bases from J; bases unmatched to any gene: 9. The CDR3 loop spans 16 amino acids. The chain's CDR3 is CASRETSGSGANEQFF. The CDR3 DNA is TGTGCCAGCAGGGAGACTAGCGGGAGTGGGGCCAATGAGCAGTTCTTC.

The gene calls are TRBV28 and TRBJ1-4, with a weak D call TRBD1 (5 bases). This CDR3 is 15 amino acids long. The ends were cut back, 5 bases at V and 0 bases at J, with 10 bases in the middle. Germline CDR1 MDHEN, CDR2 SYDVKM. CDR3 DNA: TGTGCCAGCAGTCCCGACAGTGCAACTAATGAAAAACTGTTTTTT. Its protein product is CASSPDSATNEKLFF.

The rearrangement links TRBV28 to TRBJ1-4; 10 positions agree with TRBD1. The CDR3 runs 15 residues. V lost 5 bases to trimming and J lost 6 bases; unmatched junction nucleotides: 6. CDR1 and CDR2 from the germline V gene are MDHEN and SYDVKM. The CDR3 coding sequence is TGTGCCAGCAGTGTTTCCGGGACAGGGGATGAAAAACTGTTTTTT. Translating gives CASSVSGTGDEKLFF.

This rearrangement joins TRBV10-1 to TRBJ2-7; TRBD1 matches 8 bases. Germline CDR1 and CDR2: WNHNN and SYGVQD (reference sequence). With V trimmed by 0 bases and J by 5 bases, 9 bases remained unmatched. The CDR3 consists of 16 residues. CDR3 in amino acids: CASSESPGQANDEQYF. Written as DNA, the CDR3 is TGCGCCAGCAGTGAGTCCCCGGGACAGGCTAACGACGAGCAGTACTTC.

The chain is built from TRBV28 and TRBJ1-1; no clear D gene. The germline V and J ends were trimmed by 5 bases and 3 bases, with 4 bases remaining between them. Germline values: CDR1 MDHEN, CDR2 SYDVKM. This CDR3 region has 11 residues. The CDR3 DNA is TGTGCCAGCAGTCGGTACACTGAAGCTTTCTTT. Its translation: CASSRYTEAFF.

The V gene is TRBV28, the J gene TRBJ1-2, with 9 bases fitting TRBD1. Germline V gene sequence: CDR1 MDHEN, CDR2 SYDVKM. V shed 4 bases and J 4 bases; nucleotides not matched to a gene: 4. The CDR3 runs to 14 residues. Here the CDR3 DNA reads TGTGCCAGCAGTTGGACAGGGGAGGGCTATGGCTACACCTTC. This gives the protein CASSWTGEGYGYTF.

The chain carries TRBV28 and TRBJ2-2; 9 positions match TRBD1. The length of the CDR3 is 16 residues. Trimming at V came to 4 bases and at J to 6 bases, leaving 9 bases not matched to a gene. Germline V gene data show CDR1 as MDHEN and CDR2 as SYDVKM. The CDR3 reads CASSSMGQGKPGELFF. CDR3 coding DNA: TGTGCCAGCAGTTCGATGGGACAGGGTAAACCCGGGGAGCTGTTTTTT.